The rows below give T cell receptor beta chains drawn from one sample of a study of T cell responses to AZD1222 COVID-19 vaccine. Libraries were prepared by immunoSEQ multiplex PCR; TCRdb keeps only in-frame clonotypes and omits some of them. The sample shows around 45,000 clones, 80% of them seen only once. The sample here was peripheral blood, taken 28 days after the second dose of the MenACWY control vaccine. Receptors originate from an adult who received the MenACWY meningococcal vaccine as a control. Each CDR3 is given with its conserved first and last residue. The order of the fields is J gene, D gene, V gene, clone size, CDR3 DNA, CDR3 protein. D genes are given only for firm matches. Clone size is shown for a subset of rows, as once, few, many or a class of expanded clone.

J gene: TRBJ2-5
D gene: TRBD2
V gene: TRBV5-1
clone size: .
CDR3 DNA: TGCGCCAGCAGCTTGGGGGTTGCCGGGACTAGAGGAGAGACCCAGTACTTC
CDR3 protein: CASSLGVAGTRGETQYF

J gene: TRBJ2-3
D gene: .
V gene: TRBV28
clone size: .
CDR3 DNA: TGTGCCAGCAAATCTAGCACAGATACGCAGTATTTT
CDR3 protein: CASKSSTDTQYF

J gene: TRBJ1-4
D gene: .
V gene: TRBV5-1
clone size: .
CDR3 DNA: TGCGCCAGCAGCTTGGATGGGGCTCCTAATGAAAAACTGTTTTTT
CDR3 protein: CASSLDGAPNEKLFF

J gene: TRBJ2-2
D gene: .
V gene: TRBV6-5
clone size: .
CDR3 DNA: TGTGCCAGCAGTTACTTGAGCGGACGCACCGGGGAGCTGTTTTTT
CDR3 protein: CASSYLSGRTGELFF

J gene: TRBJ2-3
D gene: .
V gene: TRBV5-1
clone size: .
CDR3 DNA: TGCGCCAGCAGCTATCGTACAGATACGCAGTATTTT
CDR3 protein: CASSYRTDTQYF

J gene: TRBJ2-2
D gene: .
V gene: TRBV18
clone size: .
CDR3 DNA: TGTGCCAGCTCACCTTTTCGATTCGGGACGAACACCGGGGAGCTGTTTTTT
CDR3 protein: CASSPFRFGTNTGELFF

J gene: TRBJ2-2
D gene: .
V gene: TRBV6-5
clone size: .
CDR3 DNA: TGTGCCAGCAGCGCAGACAGAGATCACACCGGGGAGCTGTTTTTT
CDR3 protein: CASSADRDHTGELFF

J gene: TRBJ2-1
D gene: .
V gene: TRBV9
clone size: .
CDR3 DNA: TGTGCCAGCACCCCCGGGGTAGCGAGCAATGAGCAGTTCTTC
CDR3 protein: CASTPGVASNEQFF

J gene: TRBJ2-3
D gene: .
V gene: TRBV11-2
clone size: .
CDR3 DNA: TGTGCCAGCAGCTACTTCACGGGAGCCACAGATACGCAGTATTTT
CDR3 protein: CASSYFTGATDTQYF

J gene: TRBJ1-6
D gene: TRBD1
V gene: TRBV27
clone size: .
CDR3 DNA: TGTGCCATCGCAGGGGGACATAATTCACCCCTCCACTTT
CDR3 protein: CAIAGGHNSPLHF

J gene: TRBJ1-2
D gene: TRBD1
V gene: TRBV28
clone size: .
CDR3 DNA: TGTGCCAGCAGTTATACCTACAGGGGGCTAGATGGCTACACCTTC
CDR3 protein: CASSYTYRGLDGYTF

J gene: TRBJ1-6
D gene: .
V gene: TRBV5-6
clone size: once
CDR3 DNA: TGTGCCAGCAGCTTGGCCCCAGGGGTCGATTCACCCCTCCACTTT
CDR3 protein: CASSLAPGVDSPLHF

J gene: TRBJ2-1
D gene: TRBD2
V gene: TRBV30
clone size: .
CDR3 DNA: TGTGCCTGGAGGGCCGAAAGCGGGGGGGCCGGGGATGAGCAGTTCTTC
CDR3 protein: CAWRAESGGAGDEQFF

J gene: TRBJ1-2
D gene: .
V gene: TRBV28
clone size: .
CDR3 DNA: TGTGCCATCCTGGGAGGCAGGGCCTATGGCTACACCTTC
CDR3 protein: CAILGGRAYGYTF

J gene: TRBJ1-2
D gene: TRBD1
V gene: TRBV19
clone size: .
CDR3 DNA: TGTGCCAGTAGTAAAACCCCTCGGACAGGGATGCTCTATGGCTACACCTTC
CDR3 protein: CASSKTPRTGMLYGYTF

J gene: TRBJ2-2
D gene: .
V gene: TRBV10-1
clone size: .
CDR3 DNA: TGCGCCAGCAGTGGGGACAAAAACACCGGGGAGCTGTTTTTT
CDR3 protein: CASSGDKNTGELFF

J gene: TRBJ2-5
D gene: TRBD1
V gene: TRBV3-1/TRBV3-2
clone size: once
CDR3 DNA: TGTGCCAGCAGCCAACACCCGGGGACAGGGGGCGGAAAGACCCAGTACTTC
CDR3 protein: CASSQHPGTGGGKTQYF

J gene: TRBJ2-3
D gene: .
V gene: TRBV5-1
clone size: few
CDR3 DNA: TGCGCCAGCAGCCGCCGACTAGAAGGGACAGATACGCAGTATTTT
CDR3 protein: CASSRRLEGTDTQYF

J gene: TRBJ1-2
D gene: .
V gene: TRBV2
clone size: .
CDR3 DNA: TGTGCCAGCAGTGCGATTAACTATGGCTACACCTTC
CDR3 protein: CASSAINYGYTF

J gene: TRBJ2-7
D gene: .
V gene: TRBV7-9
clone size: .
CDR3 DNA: TGTGCCAGCAGCACGGACTCTCTGGGGCAGTACTTC
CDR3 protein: CASSTDSLGQYF

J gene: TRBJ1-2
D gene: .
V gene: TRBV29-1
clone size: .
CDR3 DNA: TGCAGCGTTGAGAGTAGTTCGACTAACTATGGCTACACCTTC
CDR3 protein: CSVESSSTNYGYTF

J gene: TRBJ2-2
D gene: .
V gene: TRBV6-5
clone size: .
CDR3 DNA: TGTGCCAGCAGTTCTGAAAGGTTTTCGAACACCGGGGAGCTGTTTTTT
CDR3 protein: CASSSERFSNTGELFF

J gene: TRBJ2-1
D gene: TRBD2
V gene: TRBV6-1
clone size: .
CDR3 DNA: TGTGCCAGCAGTGAATCTAGCGGAGTCGAGCAGTTCTTC
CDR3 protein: CASSESSGVEQFF

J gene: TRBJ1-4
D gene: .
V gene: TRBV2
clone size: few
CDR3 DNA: TGTGCCAGCAGTGTCGGACAGCTAAATGAAAAACTGTTTTTT
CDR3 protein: CASSVGQLNEKLFF

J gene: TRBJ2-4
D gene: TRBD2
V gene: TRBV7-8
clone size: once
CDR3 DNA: TGTGCCAGCAGCTTAGCAATCGTGACTAGCGGGGGGGCCAAAAACATTCAGTACTTC
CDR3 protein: CASSLAIVTSGGAKNIQYF

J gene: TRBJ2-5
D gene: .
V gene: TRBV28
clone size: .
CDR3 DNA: TGTGCCAGCAGTCCCTTCGACAGGCTAGAGACCCAGTACTTC
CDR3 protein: CASSPFDRLETQYF

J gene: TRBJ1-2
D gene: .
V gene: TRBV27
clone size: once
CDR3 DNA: TGTGCCAGCAGTACCGGGGGGGACCCTACTAACTATGGCTACACCTTC
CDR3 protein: CASSTGGDPTNYGYTF

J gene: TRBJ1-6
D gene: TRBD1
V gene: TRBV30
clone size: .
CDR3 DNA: TGTGCCTGGAGTCTAGGGACAGGGGGCTCTTCACCCCTCCACTTT
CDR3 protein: CAWSLGTGGSSPLHF

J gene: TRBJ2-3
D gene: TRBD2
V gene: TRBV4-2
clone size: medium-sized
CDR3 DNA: TGTGCCAGCAGCCAAGATGCGGGGGGGCCAGATACGCAGTATTTT
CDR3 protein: CASSQDAGGPDTQYF

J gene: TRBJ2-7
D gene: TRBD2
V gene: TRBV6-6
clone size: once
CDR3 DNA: TGTGCCAGCAGGGGGGACTATACGATTTACGAGCAGTACTTC
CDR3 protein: CASRGDYTIYEQYF

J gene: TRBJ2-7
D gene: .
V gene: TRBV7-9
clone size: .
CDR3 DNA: TGTGCCAGCAGCTTGGACTACTACGAGCAGTACTTC
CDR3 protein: CASSLDYYEQYF

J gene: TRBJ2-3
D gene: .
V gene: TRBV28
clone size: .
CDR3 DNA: TGTGCCAGCAGTGAGCGCTTCGGCCCAATTAGCTACATGGATACGCAGTATTTT
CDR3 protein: CASSERFGPISYMDTQYF

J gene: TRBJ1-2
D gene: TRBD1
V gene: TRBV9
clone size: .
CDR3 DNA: TGTGCCAGCAGCGTGATGGAACAGGGGGCGGACTATGGCTACACCTTC
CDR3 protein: CASSVMEQGADYGYTF

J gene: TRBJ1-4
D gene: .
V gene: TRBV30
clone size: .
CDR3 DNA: TGTGCCTGGAGTGAGATCGGAGGACGCAATGAAAAACTGTTTTTT
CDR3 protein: CAWSEIGGRNEKLFF

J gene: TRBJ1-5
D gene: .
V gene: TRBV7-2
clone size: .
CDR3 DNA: TGTGCCAGCAGCTTAAAGATGAGCAATCAGCCCCAGCATTTT
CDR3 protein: CASSLKMSNQPQHF

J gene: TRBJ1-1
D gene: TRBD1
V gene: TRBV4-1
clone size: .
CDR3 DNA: TGCGCCAGCAGCCATAGTGACAGGGACACTGAAGCTTTCTTT
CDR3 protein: CASSHSDRDTEAFF

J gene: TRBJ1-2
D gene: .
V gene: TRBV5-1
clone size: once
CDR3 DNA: TGCGCCAGCAGCTTGGTGTCGGGTGGTGGCTACACCTTC
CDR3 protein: CASSLVSGGGYTF

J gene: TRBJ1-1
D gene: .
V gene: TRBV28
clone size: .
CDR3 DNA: TGTGCCAGCAGTCCCGCCATTCAGGGCGCGGGCACTGAAGCTTTCTTT
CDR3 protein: CASSPAIQGAGTEAFF

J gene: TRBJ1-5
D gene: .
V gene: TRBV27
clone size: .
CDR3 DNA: TGTGCCAGCAGTATCGAGGGGAGGGGTAGTCAGCCCCAGCATTTT
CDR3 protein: CASSIEGRGSQPQHF

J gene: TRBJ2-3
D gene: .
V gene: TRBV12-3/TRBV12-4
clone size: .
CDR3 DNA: TGTGCCAGCGGAAGAGGGTGGGATACGCAGTATTTT
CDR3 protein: CASGRGWDTQYF

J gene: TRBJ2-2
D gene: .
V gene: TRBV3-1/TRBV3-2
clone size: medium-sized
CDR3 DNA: TGTGCCAGCTGCTCCGGGGCGGGGGCGGGCGGGGAGCTGTTTTTT
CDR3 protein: CASCSGAGAGGELFF

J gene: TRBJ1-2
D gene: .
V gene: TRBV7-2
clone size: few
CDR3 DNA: TGTGCCAGCAGCTTAGGGGCAGGTATATATGGCTACACCTTC
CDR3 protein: CASSLGAGIYGYTF

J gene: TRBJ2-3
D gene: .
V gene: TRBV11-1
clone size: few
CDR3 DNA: TGTGCCAGCAGCCGCGGGATGGAGGCAGATACGCAGTATTTT
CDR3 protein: CASSRGMEADTQYF

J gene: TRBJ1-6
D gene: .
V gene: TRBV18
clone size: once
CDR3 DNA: TGTGCCAGCTCACCAGAAACAGCAAATTCACCCCTCCACTTT
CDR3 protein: CASSPETANSPLHF

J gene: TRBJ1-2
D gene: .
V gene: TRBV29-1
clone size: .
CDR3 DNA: TGCAGCGTCTATTTGACAGAAGACTATGGCTACACCTTC
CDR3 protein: CSVYLTEDYGYTF

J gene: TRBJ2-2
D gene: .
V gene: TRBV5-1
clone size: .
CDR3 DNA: TGCGCCAGCAGCTTCCAGCCGGAGGTCGGCACCGGGGAGCTGTTTTTT
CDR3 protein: CASSFQPEVGTGELFF